The rows below give T cell receptor beta chains drawn from one sample of a study of CD8+CD57+ T cells in acquired aplastic anemia. Via MiXCR, TCRdb re-called the reads, giving one row per CDR3 protein. In the table there are approximately 250,000 distinct CDR3 sequences, roughly 82% of which are singletons. Sequenced input: sorted CD4+, CD8+, or CD8+CD57+ T cells (not recorded which) from PBMCs. The receptors originated from a human donor with aplastic anemia. Each CDR3 is given with its conserved first and last residue. A D gene is named only where the DNA matches it firmly. A row's size may be missing; if present it is once, few, many or a size class.

V: TRBV10-2
J: TRBJ2-5
size: once
D: .
length: 11
CDR3: CASRMGETQYF
DNA: TGCGCCAGCAGAATGGGAGAGACCCAGTACTTC

V: TRBV11-3
J: TRBJ2-3
size: .
D: .
length: 13
CDR3: CASRFDGTDTQYF
DNA: TGTGCCAGCAGGTTCGATGGCACAGATACGCAGTATTTT

V: TRBV5-6
J: TRBJ1-1
size: .
D: .
length: 12
CDR3: CASSLGGEGAFF
DNA: TGTGCCAGCAGCTTGGGCGGGGAGGGAGCTTTCTTT

V: TRBV2
J: TRBJ1-1
size: once
D: .
length: 16
CDR3: CASSEGGRRLNTEAFF
DNA: TGTGCCAGCAGCGAGGGCGGGAGGAGGCTGAACACTGAAGCTTTCTTT

V: TRBV7-8
J: TRBJ1-5
size: .
D: .
length: 13
CDR3: CASSQTGGQATQF
DNA: TGTGCCAGCAGCCAAACGGGAGGTCAGGCTACGCAGTTT

V: TRBV9
J: TRBJ1-1
size: .
D: .
length: 15
CDR3: CASSLELTAQAKAFF
DNA: TGTGCCAGCAGCTTAGAGCTGACAGCCCAGGCGAAAGCTTTCTTT

V: TRBV9
J: TRBJ1-2
size: .
D: .
length: 15
CDR3: CASSGEGAWDEDYTF
DNA: TGTGCCAGCAGCGGGGAAGGCGCTTGGGATGAGGACTACACCTTC

V: TRBV5-1
J: TRBJ2-1
size: .
D: .
length: 13
CDR3: CASSFTSFGPQFF
DNA: TGCGCCAGCAGCTTCACCTCGTTTGGTCCGCAGTTCTTC

V: TRBV2
J: TRBJ2-1
size: .
D: .
length: 13
CDR3: CATSDGKIHEQFF
DNA: TGTGCCACCAGTGATGGGAAAATCCATGAGCAGTTCTTC

V: TRBV7-8
J: TRBJ2-3
size: .
D: .
length: 13
CDR3: CASRDAGTHTQYF
DNA: TGTGCCAGCAGGGACGCGGGCACACACACGCAGTATTTT

V: TRBV2
J: TRBJ1-5
size: .
D: .
length: 15
CDR3: CASGDGVTDKQSFDF
DNA: TGTGCCAGCGGGGACGGGGTCACGGATAAGCAGTCTTTTGATTTT

V: TRBV13
J: TRBJ2-1
size: .
D: TRBD2
length: 16
CDR3: CASSTTGTSTYNEQFF
DNA: TGTGCCAGCAGCACAACCGGGACTAGCACATACAATGAGCAGTTCTTC

V: TRBV14
J: TRBJ2-3
size: .
D: TRBD1
length: 16
CDR3: CASSLDWTGSLDTQYF
DNA: TGTGCCAGCAGCCTGGACTGGACAGGGAGTTTAGATACGCAGTATTTT

V: TRBV7-9
J: TRBJ1-2
size: .
D: .
length: 15
CDR3: CASSLQRGADYGETF
DNA: TGTGCCAGCAGCTTGCAAAGGGGCGCCGACTATGGTGAGACCTTC

V: TRBV7-8
J: TRBJ2-5
size: .
D: TRBD2
length: 15
CDR3: CASSLTGGSDKKYYF
DNA: TGTGCCAGCAGCTTAACGGGAGGTTCCGATAAGAAGTATTACTTC

V: TRBV9
J: TRBJ2-3
size: .
D: .
length: 15
CDR3: CASSVGSETKDFQYF
DNA: TGTGCCAGCAGCGTAGGGTCAGAGACGAAGGATTTTCAGTATTTT

V: TRBV7-2
J: TRBJ2-3
size: .
D: .
length: 14
CDR3: CASSLVGTTANEQF
DNA: TGTGCCAGCAGCTTAGTGGGCACTACCGCCAACGAGCAGTTT

V: TRBV7-6
J: TRBJ2-6
size: many
D: TRBD2
length: 20
CDR3: CASTLGRVPGLCSGANVLTF
DNA: TGTGCCAGCACCCTAGGGAGGGTCCCCGGGCTGTGCTCTGGGGCCAACGTCCTGACTTTC

V: TRBV20-1
J: TRBJ1-4
size: .
D: .
length: 14
CDR3: CSAADSSTNEKLFF
DNA: TGCAGTGCTGCCGACTCCTCAACTAATGAAAAACTGTTTTTT

V: TRBV7-3
J: TRBJ1-1
size: once
D: TRBD1
length: 15
CDR3: CASSLQLTGVTEAFF
DNA: TGTGCCAGCAGCTTACAGCTGACAGGGGTCACTGAAGCTTTCTTT

V: TRBV9
J: TRBJ2-1
size: .
D: .
length: 14
CDR3: CASSVDSAPYNSLF
DNA: TGTGCCAGCAGCGTCGACAGCGCCCCCTATAATTCACTCTTC

V: TRBV11-3
J: TRBJ1-2
size: .
D: .
length: 16
CDR3: CASSLQPDGLVYGYTF
DNA: TGTGCCAGCAGCTTGCAGCCAGACGGGCTCGTATATGGCTACACCTTC

V: TRBV7-9
J: TRBJ2-7
size: .
D: .
length: 15
CDR3: CASSLPAEQFFGPYF
DNA: .

V: TRBV20-1
J: TRBJ2-2
size: .
D: .
length: 12
CDR3: CSVRDRDKGVFF
DNA: TGCAGCGTTAGAGACAGAGACAAGGGAGTGTTTTTT

V: TRBV9
J: TRBJ2-1
size: .
D: TRBD1
length: 12
CDR3: CASGTGGEEQFF
DNA: TGTGCCAGCGGGACAGGGGGAGAAGAACAGTTTTTT

V: TRBV5-4
J: TRBJ2-7
size: .
D: TRBD2
length: 15
CDR3: CASSFTSGGMDEQYF
DNA: TGTGCCAGCAGCTTTACTAGCGGGGGCATGGACGAGCAGTACTTC

V: TRBV7-6
J: TRBJ2-1
size: .
D: .
length: 16
CDR3: CASTLRRIPSGANQFF
DNA: TGTGCCAGCACCCTACGGAGAATCCCCTCTGGGGCCAACCAGTTCTTC

V: TRBV9
J: TRBJ2-7
size: .
D: .
length: 13
CDR3: CASSTDSSSDKYF
DNA: TGTGCCAGCAGTACCGACAGCTCCTCCGATAAGTACTTC

V: TRBV9
J: TRBJ2-3
size: .
D: .
length: 12
CDR3: CSSGGGSDTQYF
DNA: TGTAGCAGCGGCGGAGGGTCAGATACGCAGTATTTT

V: TRBV9
J: TRBJ2-1
size: .
D: .
length: 15
CDR3: CASSVHENGANEQFF
DNA: TGTGCCAGCAGCGTCCACGAGAATGGGGCCAACGAGCAGTTCTTC

V: TRBV7-8
J: TRBJ2-5
size: .
D: .
length: 17
CDR3: CASSLTGGRDARETQYF
DNA: TGTGCCAGCAGCTTAACGGGTGGCCGCGATGCCCGGGAGACCCAGTACTTC

V: TRBV5-1
J: TRBJ2-4
size: .
D: .
length: 12
CDR3: CASSGGATYEYF
DNA: TGCGCCAGCAGCGGGGGGGCGACCTACGAGTACTTC

V: TRBV29-1
J: TRBJ2-7
size: .
D: TRBD2
length: 14
CDR3: CSVISLAGGYEQYF
DNA: TGCAGCGTTATATCGCTAGCGGGGGGCTACGAGCAGTACTTC

V: TRBV7-8
J: TRBJ2-1
size: .
D: .
length: 14
CDR3: CASNLVGGGNEQFF
DNA: TGTGCCAGCAACTTAGTGGGAGGGGGCAATGAGCAGTTCTTC

V: TRBV24-1
J: TRBJ2-2
size: .
D: TRBD2
length: 16
CDR3: CATSSGSPPNTGELFF
DNA: TGTGCCACTAGCAGCGGGAGTCCCCCGAACACCGGGGAGCTGTTTTTT

V: TRBV4-1
J: TRBJ1-5
size: .
D: .
length: 16
CDR3: CASSQGLAGGYQPQHF
DNA: TGCGCCAGCAGCCAAGGCCTTGCAGGTGGCTATCAGCCCCAGCATTTT

V: TRBV24-1
J: TRBJ2-3
size: few
D: TRBD1
length: 14
CDR3: CATSSGQITDTQYF
DNA: TGTGCCACCAGTTCGGGACAGATCACAGATACGCAGTATTTT

V: TRBV2
J: TRBJ1-1
size: .
D: .
length: 15
CDR3: CASGGGGAATPEAFF
DNA: TGTGCCAGCGGGGGGGGGGGGGCAGCTACCCCGGAAGCTTTCTTT

V: TRBV5-4
J: TRBJ1-1
size: .
D: .
length: 17
CDR3: CASSFISQGVTNTEAFF
DNA: TGTGCCAGCAGCTTTATTAGCCAGGGAGTTACGAACACTGAAGCTTTCTTT

V: TRBV19
J: TRBJ1-1
size: .
D: .
length: 15
CDR3: CASSIDLAGYNEEFF
DNA: TGTGCCAGCAGCATAGATCTCGCAGGGTACAATGAAGAGTTCTTT